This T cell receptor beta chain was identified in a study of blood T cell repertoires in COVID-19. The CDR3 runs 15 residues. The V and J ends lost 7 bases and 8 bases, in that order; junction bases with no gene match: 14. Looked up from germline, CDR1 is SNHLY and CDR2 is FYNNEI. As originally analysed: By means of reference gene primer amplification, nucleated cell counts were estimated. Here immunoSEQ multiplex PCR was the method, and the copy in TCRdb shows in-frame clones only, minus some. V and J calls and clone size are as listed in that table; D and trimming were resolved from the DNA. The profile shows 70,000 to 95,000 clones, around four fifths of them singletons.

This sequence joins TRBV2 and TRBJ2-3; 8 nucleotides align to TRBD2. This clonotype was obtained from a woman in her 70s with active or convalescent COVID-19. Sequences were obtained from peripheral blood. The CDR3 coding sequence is TGTGCCAGCACCCCTCGCGGGGGGACCCCCTTTACGCAGTATTTT. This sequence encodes CASTPRGGTPFTQYF.